Included here is one T cell receptor (beta chain) sequence, with context. Following a re-call of the 5' RACE reads, TCRdb has one entry per CDR3 protein and lacks DNA. The table lists 200,000 to 300,000 distinct CDR3 sequences. This specimen comes from a study of T cells expressing NK-cell markers. The sequencing input was blood T cells: a sorted CD56 or NKG2C T cell subset, CD4+ or CD8+ T cells, or bulk PBMC T cells (not recorded which). The receptor's source is a man younger than 35 in good health.

This CDR3 reads CASKSSGANVLTF. The chain joins TRBV10-1 to TRBJ2-6. CDR1 is WNHNN and CDR2 is SYGVQD in the germline V gene (reference sequence). The CDR3 covers 13 residues.